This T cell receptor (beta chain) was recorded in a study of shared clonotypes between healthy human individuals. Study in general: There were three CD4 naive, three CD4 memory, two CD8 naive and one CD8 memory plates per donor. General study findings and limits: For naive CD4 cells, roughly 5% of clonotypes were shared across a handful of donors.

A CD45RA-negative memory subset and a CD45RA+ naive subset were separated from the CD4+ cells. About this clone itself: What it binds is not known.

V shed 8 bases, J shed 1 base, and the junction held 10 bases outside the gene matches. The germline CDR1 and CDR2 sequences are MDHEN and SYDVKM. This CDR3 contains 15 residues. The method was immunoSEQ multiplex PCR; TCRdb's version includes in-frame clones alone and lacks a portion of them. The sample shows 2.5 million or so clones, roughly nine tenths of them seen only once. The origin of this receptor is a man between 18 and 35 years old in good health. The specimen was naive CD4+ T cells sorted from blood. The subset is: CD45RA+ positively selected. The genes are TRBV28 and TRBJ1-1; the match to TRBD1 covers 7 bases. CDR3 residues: CASRTGGTANTEAFF. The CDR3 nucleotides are TGTGCCAGCCGAACTGGCGGGACAGCGAACACTGAAGCTTTCTTT. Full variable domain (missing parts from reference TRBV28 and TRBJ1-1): DVKVTQSSRYLVKRTGEKVFLECVQDMDHENMFWYRQDPGLGLRLIYFSYDVKMKEKGDIPEGYSVSREKKERFSLILESASTNQTSMYLCASRTGGTANTEAFFGQGTRLTVV.